The rows below give T cell receptor beta chains drawn from one sample of a study of Tregs in tolerant kidney transplant recipients. Clones were read by immunoSEQ multiplex PCR, and TCRdb kept only the in-frame ones, dropping some. The sample has approximately 260,000 clones; roughly 80% are singletons. Material for sequencing was CD4+ T cells from blood. The origin of the receptors is a human donor in good health. CDR3s include the opening cysteine and the closing phenylalanine or tryptophan. The D gene is left open where the match is weak. The size of a clone is reported for some rows only, either as once, few or many, or as a class for expanded clones.

TRBV6-5	TRBJ1-3	TRBD1	NA	CASSTDRAGNTIYF	TGTGCCAGCAGCACAGACAGGGCTGGAAACACCATATATTTT
TRBV4-1	TRBJ2-1	NA	NA	CASSQGRGSSYNEQFF	TGCGCCAGCAGCCAAGGACGCGGCAGCTCCTACAATGAGCAGTTCTTC
TRBV7-9	TRBJ2-7	NA	NA	CASSSMVGANEQYF	TGTGCCAGCAGCTCCATGGTGGGGGCTAACGAGCAGTACTTC
TRBV6-6	TRBJ2-7	NA	NA	CASSSKYEQYF	TGTGCCAGCAGTTCCAAGTACGAGCAGTACTTC
TRBV14	TRBJ1-4	NA	NA	CASSQETIFVANEKLFF	TGTGCCAGCAGCCAAGAGACGATTTTCGTGGCTAATGAAAAACTGTTTTTT
TRBV6-5	TRBJ2-7	NA	NA	CASSYSGSSYEQYF	TGTGCCAGCAGTTACTCTGGAAGCAGCTACGAGCAGTACTTC
TRBV7-9	TRBJ2-2	NA	NA	CASSSLAVFAGELFF	TGTGCCAGCAGCTCCTTAGCAGTGTTCGCCGGGGAGCTGTTTTTT
TRBV9	TRBJ2-2	TRBD2	few	CASSALAGGTTGELFF	TGTGCCAGCAGCGCACTAGCGGGGGGAACGACCGGGGAGCTGTTTTTT
TRBV6-6	TRBJ1-6	TRBD1	NA	CASSYPGQGNSPLHF	TGTGCCAGCAGTTACCCTGGACAGGGGAATTCACCCCTCCACTTT
TRBV5-8	TRBJ1-4	TRBD1	NA	CASSSRGRGEKLFF	TGTGCCAGCAGCTCCAGGGGGCGCGGTGAAAAACTGTTTTTT
TRBV12-5	TRBJ1-5	NA	NA	CASREGNQPQHF	TGTGCTAGCAGGGAAGGCAATCAGCCCCAGCATTTT
TRBV5-1	TRBJ1-1	NA	once	CASSLDWGSEAFF	TGCGCCAGCAGCTTGGACTGGGGCTCTGAAGCTTTCTTT
TRBV6-6	TRBJ2-1	NA	NA	CASSYGVEQFF	TGTGCCAGCAGTTACGGGGTTGAGCAGTTCTTC
TRBV6-5	TRBJ2-1	TRBD2	NA	CASSYASGRRNEQFF	TGTGCCAGCAGTTATGCTAGCGGGAGGAGGAATGAGCAGTTCTTC
TRBV11-3	TRBJ1-1	NA	NA	CASSPRAGQNTEAFF	TGTGCCAGCAGTCCCAGGGCAGGCCAGAACACTGAAGCTTTCTTT
TRBV7-2	TRBJ1-5	TRBD1	few	CASSKTGGWSNQPQHF	TGTGCCAGCAGCAAGACAGGGGGATGGAGCAATCAGCCCCAGCATTTT
TRBV2	TRBJ1-5	NA	NA	CASTSLKTRGQPQHF	TGTGCCAGCACGTCCCTAAAGACCAGGGGCCAGCCCCAGCATTTT
TRBV5-1	TRBJ2-1	NA	once	CASTQVGGSAVWNEQFF	TGCGCCAGCACCCAGGTAGGGGGTTCGGCGGTTTGGAATGAGCAGTTCTTC
TRBV5-6	TRBJ2-7	NA	NA	CASSPPDRTYEQYF	TGTGCCAGCAGCCCACCCGACAGGACCTACGAGCAGTACTTC
TRBV7-2	TRBJ1-5	NA	few	CASSLASGQVNQPQHF	TGTGCCAGCAGCTTAGCCTCGGGGCAGGTGAATCAGCCCCAGCATTTT
TRBV7-3	TRBJ2-2	TRBD1	NA	CASSLMTGKNTGELFF	TGTGCCAGCAGCTTGATGACAGGGAAGAACACCGGGGAGCTGTTTTTT
TRBV11-3	TRBJ2-1	NA	NA	CASSPRQAQNNEQFF	TGTGCCAGCAGCCCCCGACAGGCACAAAACAATGAGCAGTTCTTC
TRBV30	TRBJ1-4	TRBD1	once	CAWGTGYEKLFF	TGTGCCTGGGGGACAGGGTATGAAAAACTGTTTTTT
TRBV2	TRBJ2-3	NA	NA	CASSALRGDTQYF	TGTGCCAGCAGCGCCCTGCGGGGCGATACGCAGTATTTT
TRBV2	TRBJ2-7	NA	NA	CARGGDYSYEQYF	TGTGCCCGGGGAGGCGACTACTCCTACGAGCAGTACTTC
TRBV19	TRBJ2-1	NA	NA	CASSIRTSPYNEQFF	TGTGCCAGTAGTATACGTACTTCTCCGTACAATGAGCAGTTCTTC
TRBV11-2	TRBJ2-6	NA	NA	CASRSGDAGANVLTF	TGTGCCAGCAGGTCAGGGGACGCTGGGGCCAACGTCCTGACTTTC
TRBV14	TRBJ2-7	TRBD2	NA	CASSPFGGSSYEQYF	TGTGCCAGCAGCCCCTTCGGGGGGAGCTCCTACGAGCAGTACTTC
TRBV6-5	TRBJ2-1	TRBD2	NA	CASSRQAGVSNEQFF	TGTGCCAGCAGTCGCCAAGCGGGAGTTTCTAATGAGCAGTTCTTC
TRBV7-9	TRBJ2-5	NA	NA	CASSFLPAQTQYF	TGTGCCAGCAGCTTTCTTCCTGCCCAGACCCAGTACTTC
TRBV30	TRBJ1-5	NA	NA	CAWSKQGHQPQHF	TGTGCCTGGAGTAAACAGGGACATCAGCCCCAGCATTTT
TRBV7-9	TRBJ1-1	NA	few	CASSPQNTEAFF	TGTGCCAGCTCCCCTCAGAACACTGAAGCTTTCTTT
TRBV5-1	TRBJ2-7	TRBD2	NA	CASSFREGYDEQYF	TGCGCCAGCAGCTTCCGGGAGGGCTATGACGAGCAGTACTTC
TRBV30	TRBJ2-7	NA	once	CASTPVPGLISYEQYF	TGTGCCTCCACTCCCGTCCCGGGACTGATCTCCTACGAGCAGTACTTC
TRBV30	TRBJ1-2	NA	NA	CAWSVGVTSYGYTF	TGTGCCTGGAGTGTAGGGGTAACGTCCTATGGCTACACCTTC
TRBV5-6	TRBJ2-7	NA	NA	CASSLAGRGYEQYF	TGTGCCAGCAGCTTGGCAGGGCGGGGCTACGAGCAGTACTTC
TRBV5-1	TRBJ2-1	TRBD2	NA	CASSFGTTSYNEQFF	TGCGCCAGCAGCTTTGGGACTACCTCCTACAATGAGCAGTTCTTC
TRBV11-3	TRBJ2-1	NA	NA	CASSPDSGSYNEQFF	TGTGCCAGCAGCCCCGACAGTGGCTCCTACAATGAGCAGTTCTTC
TRBV9	TRBJ2-7	NA	NA	CASSVDFSSYEQYF	TGTGCCAGCAGCGTAGACTTCAGCTCCTACGAGCAGTACTTC
TRBV2	TRBJ2-7	NA	NA	CASKGAGTPRNEQYF	TGTGCCAGCAAGGGGGCAGGGACTCCTCGGAACGAGCAGTACTTC
TRBV19	TRBJ1-5	TRBD1	NA	CATLPSGGVQPQHF	TGTGCCACCCTACCCTCAGGGGGCGTTCAGCCCCAGCATTTT
TRBV23-1	TRBJ2-5	NA	NA	CASRTQSRETQYF	TGCGCCAGCAGAACTCAGTCAAGGGAGACCCAGTACTTC
TRBV5-8	TRBJ2-6	TRBD1	NA	CASSSTGDSGANVLTF	TGTGCCAGCAGTTCGACAGGGGACTCTGGGGCCAACGTCCTGACTTTC
TRBV14	TRBJ2-7	NA	NA	CASSQEVLGAPYEQYF	TGTGCCAGCAGCCAAGAAGTCTTGGGAGCACCCTACGAGCAGTACTTC
TRBV29-1	TRBJ1-3	NA	NA	CSANSGWGNTIYF	TGCAGCGCTAACAGCGGCTGGGGAAACACCATATATTTT
TRBV7-3	TRBJ2-1	TRBD2	NA	CASSGTSGGHNEQFF	TGTGCCAGCAGCGGGACTAGCGGGGGTCACAATGAGCAGTTCTTC
TRBV11-2	TRBJ2-7	TRBD2	NA	CASSTTSGPYEQYF	TGTGCCAGCAGTACGACTAGCGGGCCCTACGAGCAGTACTTC
TRBV10-3	TRBJ2-7	NA	NA	CAISESTGLKDYEQYF	TGTGCCATCAGTGAGTCTACAGGACTAAAAGATTACGAGCAGTACTTC
TRBV11-1	TRBJ2-1	NA	NA	CASSLGGHNEQFF	TGTGCCAGCAGCTTAGGGGGACACAATGAGCAGTTCTTC
TRBV28	TRBJ2-6	TRBD1	few	CASTQGGAGANVLTF	TGTGCCAGCACCCAAGGGGGCGCTGGGGCCAACGTCCTGACTTTC
TRBV29-1	TRBJ2-3	TRBD2	NA	CSAEGTSGIGTDTQYF	TGCAGCGCCGAAGGTACTAGCGGGATAGGTACAGATACGCAGTATTTT